Listed below are T cell receptor beta chains from one sample, sequenced in a study of cytomegalovirus exposure and HLA in healthy donors. Data came from immunoSEQ multiplex PCR; TCRdb stores just in-frame clones and leaves some out. Its clone listing holds 150,000 to 200,000 clones. Specimen: PBMCs. The source is a man younger than 45 in good health and CMV-seronegative. The CDR3 runs from the conserved cysteine through the conserved F or W. Each record gives: V gene, D gene, J gene, CDR3 protein, CDR3 DNA. The D gene is left open where the match is weak.

v_gene: TRBV5-1; d_gene: .; j_gene: TRBJ2-6; CDR3aa: CASSLVASGANVLTF; CDR3nt: TGCGCCAGCAGCTTGGTAGCCTCTGGGGCCAACGTCCTGACTTTC
v_gene: TRBV9; d_gene: .; j_gene: TRBJ1-2; CDR3aa: CASSERDKLNYGYTF; CDR3nt: TGTGCCAGCAGCGAGCGGGACAAACTTAACTATGGCTACACCTTC
v_gene: TRBV27; d_gene: .; j_gene: TRBJ1-5; CDR3aa: CASSLWSRNHQGQPQHF; CDR3nt: TGTGCCAGCAGTTTATGGTCGCGGAACCACCAGGGACAGCCCCAGCATTTT
v_gene: TRBV5-6; d_gene: .; j_gene: TRBJ2-7; CDR3aa: CASSPPGRRAYEQYF; CDR3nt: TGTGCCAGCAGCCCCCCGGGGAGAAGAGCCTACGAGCAGTACTTC
v_gene: TRBV7-2; d_gene: .; j_gene: TRBJ2-7; CDR3aa: CASSFSSRSGSYEQYF; CDR3nt: TGTGCCAGCAGCTTTTCCTCTAGGTCAGGGTCCTACGAGCAGTACTTC
v_gene: TRBV27; d_gene: TRBD1; j_gene: TRBJ1-4; CDR3aa: CASSPRTGGREKLFF; CDR3nt: TGTGCCAGCAGTCCCCGGACAGGGGGTAGGGAAAAACTGTTTTTT
v_gene: TRBV29-1; d_gene: TRBD1; j_gene: TRBJ1-1; CDR3aa: CSVEARQGRTEAFF; CDR3nt: TGCAGCGTTGAAGCCAGACAGGGTAGGACTGAAGCTTTCTTT
v_gene: TRBV19; d_gene: TRBD2; j_gene: TRBJ2-3; CDR3aa: CASSVLAGAGDTQYF; CDR3nt: TGTGCCAGTAGTGTACTAGCGGGAGCGGGAGATACGCAGTATTTT
v_gene: TRBV30; d_gene: TRBD2; j_gene: TRBJ2-1; CDR3aa: CAWSVSGTSGGNEQFF; CDR3nt: TGTGCCTGGAGTGTCTCCGGGACTAGCGGGGGAAATGAGCAGTTCTTC
v_gene: TRBV5-5; d_gene: .; j_gene: TRBJ1-1; CDR3aa: CASSFQTGSNTEAFF; CDR3nt: TGTGCCAGCAGCTTTCAGACAGGATCGAACACTGAAGCTTTCTTT
v_gene: TRBV28; d_gene: .; j_gene: TRBJ1-3; CDR3aa: CASSWDMGSGNTIYF; CDR3nt: TGTGCCAGCAGTTGGGACATGGGATCTGGAAACACCATATATTTT
v_gene: TRBV25-1; d_gene: .; j_gene: TRBJ2-5; CDR3aa: CASSEYPQGSPRAETQYF; CDR3nt: TGTGCCAGCAGTGAATATCCCCAGGGGAGCCCCAGGGCGGAGACCCAGTACTTC
v_gene: TRBV30; d_gene: .; j_gene: TRBJ2-7; CDR3aa: CAWIEPGQLYEQYF; CDR3nt: TGTGCCTGGATTGAACCCGGACAGCTCTACGAGCAGTACTTC
v_gene: TRBV7-9; d_gene: .; j_gene: TRBJ2-5; CDR3aa: CASSSVASGGRTQYF; CDR3nt: TGTGCCAGCAGCTCCGTGGCCTCAGGGGGGAGGACCCAGTACTTC
v_gene: TRBV5-1; d_gene: TRBD1; j_gene: TRBJ1-4; CDR3aa: CASSWGTGGNEKLFF; CDR3nt: TGCGCCAGCAGCTGGGGGACAGGGGGGAATGAAAAACTGTTTTTT
v_gene: TRBV27; d_gene: TRBD2; j_gene: TRBJ2-1; CDR3aa: CASSFLLTGLAKNEQFF; CDR3nt: TGTGCCAGCAGTTTTCTACTCACCGGACTAGCTAAGAATGAGCAGTTCTTC
v_gene: TRBV29-1; d_gene: TRBD1; j_gene: TRBJ2-1; CDR3aa: CSVGRQGVRSSYNEQFF; CDR3nt: TGCAGCGTTGGCAGACAGGGGGTTCGGAGCTCCTACAATGAGCAGTTCTTC
v_gene: TRBV19; d_gene: TRBD1; j_gene: TRBJ2-7; CDR3aa: CASKDRGGRIGEQYF; CDR3nt: TGTGCCAGCAAAGACAGGGGCGGCCGCATCGGGGAGCAGTACTTC
v_gene: TRBV28; d_gene: TRBD2; j_gene: TRBJ2-3; CDR3aa: CASSFRRGSGDTQYF; CDR3nt: TGTGCCAGCAGTTTTCGGCGCGGGAGCGGAGATACGCAGTATTTT